These 14 T cell receptor beta chains originate from one sample sequenced in a study of blood T cell repertoires in COVID-19. TCRdb keeps only in-frame clones here, not all; method: immunoSEQ multiplex PCR. The profile covers tens of thousands of clones, with around nine tenths appearing a single time and about 5.1% taken by the ten largest. The sequenced material came from peripheral blood. The receptors originated from a middle-aged man with acute or convalescent COVID-19.

V gene TRBV4-1 combines with J gene TRBJ1-4; no clear D. Germline CDR1 and CDR2: MGHRA and YSYEKL. The germline V and J ends were trimmed by 4 bases and 3 bases, with 9 bases remaining between them. The CDR3 length is 14 residues. CDR3 in amino acids: CASSPPQANEKLFF. In DNA, the CDR3 is TGCGCCAGCAGCCCCCCCCAGGCTAATGAAAAACTGTTTTTT.

The chain recombines TRBV5-5 with TRBJ2-1; 7 nucleotides agree with TRBD1. This CDR3 has 17 residues. The germline gives CDR1 SGHKS, CDR2 YYEKEE (reference sequence). With V trimmed by 1 base and J by 4 bases, 11 bases remained unmatched. The CDR3 DNA reads TGTGCCAGCAGCTTGCCTTTGACAGGGCCTCCATACAATGAGCAGTTCTTC. It codes for CASSLPLTGPPYNEQFF.

The gene calls are TRBV5-1 and TRBJ2-4, with 7 bases aligning to TRBD1. Looked up from germline, CDR1 is SGHRS and CDR2 is YFSETQ. With V trimmed by 2 bases and J by 4 bases, 9 bases remained unmatched. CDR3 length: 16 residues. CDR3 nucleotide sequence: TGCGCCAGCAGCTTCCGAGGGACAGAAACGAAAAACATTCAGTACTTC. This translates into CASSFRGTETKNIQYF.

The chain joins TRBV18 to TRBJ1-2; 8 bases align to TRBD1. This CDR3 contains 15 residues. CDR1 KGHSH and CDR2 LQKENI come from the germline V gene. With 0 bases clipped from V and 4 bases from J, the junction kept 4 bases outside the gene matches. Written as DNA, the CDR3 is TGTGCCAGCTCACCACCTTCACAGGGGGGCTATGGCTACACCTTC. Translating it yields CASSPPSQGGYGYTF.

V gene TRBV5-1 combines with J gene TRBJ2-1; D remains ambiguous. This CDR3 region has 12 residues. Trimming stripped 1 base from V and 9 bases from J, with 8 bases between. Germline CDR1 SGHRS, CDR2 YFSETQ. The CDR3 region has the DNA TGCGCCAGCAGCTTGACGCTCAGTGAGCAGTTCTTC. Protein sequence: CASSLTLSEQFF.

The V and J genes are TRBV3-1 (or the pseudogene TRBV3-2) and TRBJ1-4; 7 bases agree with TRBD1. Trimming took 3 bases from V and 0 from J; bases not matched to a gene: 4. The CDR3 covers 16 residues. Per germline, CDR1 LGHDT and CDR2 YNNKEL (reference sequence). The CDR3 here is CASSQTGFTTNEKLFF. CDR3 bases: TGTGCCAGCAGCCAGACAGGGTTTACAACTAATGAAAAACTGTTTTTT.

The CDR3: CASTGSTEAFF. The CDR3 region has the DNA TGTGCCAGCACCGGTTCAACTGAAGCTTTCTTT. V is TRBV5-6 and J is TRBJ1-1; D is unclear. The CDR3 is made up of 11 amino acids. Trimming pared 6 bases from V and 5 bases from J, leaving 8 bases between. Per the germline V gene, CDR1 is SGHDT and CDR2 is YYEEEE.

The rearrangement uses TRBV5-1 and TRBJ2-4, with D possibly matching TRBD2 (5 bases). The V gene lost 1 base and the J gene lost 8 bases, with 13 bases spanning the gap. The V gene's germline CDR1 is SGHRS and CDR2 YFSETQ. The length of the CDR3 is 14 residues. The CDR3 bases are TGCGCCAGCAGCTTGCGAGGGATCAATGACATTCAGTACTTC. As protein: CASSLRGINDIQYF.

The gene calls are TRBV11-3 and TRBJ1-1; TRBD1 agrees at 9 bases. CDR3 length equals 15 residues. Losses at the gene ends were 5 bases for V and 6 bases for J; bases not matched to a gene: 10. Germline lookup yields CDR1 SGHNT and CDR2 YENEEA. This CDR3 is CASSEGTGGVPEAFF. The CDR3 DNA reads TGTGCCAGCAGCGAAGGAACAGGGGGCGTGCCTGAAGCTTTCTTT.

The rearrangement links TRBV1 to TRBJ2-3; the D call of TRBD2 is as the table states it, not checked on the DNA. TRBV1 is recorded as a pseudogene. The CDR3 length is 16 residues. CDR3 DNA sequence: TGCACCAGCAGCTGCGGGAGCCGACCATGGGCAGATACGCAGTATTTT. It specifies CTSSCGSRPWADTQYF.

The V and J genes are TRBV18 and TRBJ2-2, with 7 bases aligning to TRBD2. V shed 2 bases and J 1 base; nucleotides not matched to a gene: 7. Germline CDR1 and CDR2: KGHSH and LQKENI. This CDR3 comprises 17 residues. CDR3 region: CASSPARLAVNTGELFF. Written as DNA, the CDR3 is TGTGCCAGCTCACCAGCGCGGCTAGCGGTGAACACCGGGGAGCTGTTTTTT.

The rearrangement links TRBV4-3 to TRBJ1-2; tentative D call: TRBD1 (6 bases). CDR3 length equals 16 residues. The V gene lost 0 bases and the J gene lost 8 bases, with 19 bases spanning the gap. Per germline, CDR1 LGHNA and CDR2 YSLEER. The CDR3 DNA is TGCGCCAGCAGCCAAGATCGGACAGCCACCCTATCAGGCTACACCTTC. Its protein is CASSQDRTATLSGYTF.

The rearrangement uses TRBV12-5 and TRBJ2-5, with D possibly matching TRBD2 (7 bases). Deletions cut 6 bases from V and 5 bases from J, with 13 bases between. The CDR3 sequence is 13 residues long. Germline lookup yields CDR1 LGHNT and CDR2 FRNRAP. The CDR3 DNA is TGTGCTAGTGGGCCGAGGGGGGGGGAGACCCAGTACTTC. Residues: CASGPRGGETQYF.

CDR3 nucleotide sequence: TGCGCCAGCAGCTTGGTTTCGGCGGGAGCGTACAATGAGCAGTTCTTC. Translated: CASSLVSAGAYNEQFF. The chain is built from TRBV5-1 and TRBJ2-1, with 7 bases identical to TRBD2. CDR1 and CDR2 from the germline V gene are SGHRS and YFSETQ. V lost 0 bases to trimming and J lost 4 bases; unmatched junction nucleotides: 7. The length of the CDR3 is 16 residues.